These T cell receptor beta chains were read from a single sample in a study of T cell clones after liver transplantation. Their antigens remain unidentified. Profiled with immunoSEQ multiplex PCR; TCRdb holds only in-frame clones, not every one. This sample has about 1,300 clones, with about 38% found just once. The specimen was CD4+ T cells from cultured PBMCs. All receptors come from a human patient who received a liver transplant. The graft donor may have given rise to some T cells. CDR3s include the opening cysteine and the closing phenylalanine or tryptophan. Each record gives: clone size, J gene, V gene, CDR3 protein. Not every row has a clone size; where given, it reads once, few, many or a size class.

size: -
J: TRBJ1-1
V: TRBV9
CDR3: CASSVSQGGVSEAFF

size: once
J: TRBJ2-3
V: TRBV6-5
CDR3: CASGQGTDTQYF

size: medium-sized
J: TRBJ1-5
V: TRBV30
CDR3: CAWNPRGENQPQHF

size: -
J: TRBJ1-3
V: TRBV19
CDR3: CASSPGTLGNTIYF

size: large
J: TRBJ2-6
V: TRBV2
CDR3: CASSWGGGANVLTF

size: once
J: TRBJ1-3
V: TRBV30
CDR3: CAWSKRRVSGNTIYF

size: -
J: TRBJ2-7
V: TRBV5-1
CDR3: CASSTGLAGSSYEQYF

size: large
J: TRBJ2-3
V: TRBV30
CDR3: CAWSLRRGTDTQYF

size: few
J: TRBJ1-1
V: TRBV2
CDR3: CASSPRTGGTEAFF

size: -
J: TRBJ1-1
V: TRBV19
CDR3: CASRGGTFYTEAFF

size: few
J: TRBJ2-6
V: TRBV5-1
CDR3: CASSLEGYSGANVLTF

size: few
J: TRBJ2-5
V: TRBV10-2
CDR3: CASSGGGGWETQYF

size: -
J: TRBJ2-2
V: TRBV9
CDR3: CASSPRTSGSTGELFF

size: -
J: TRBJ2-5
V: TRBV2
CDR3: CASSDETGYQETQYF

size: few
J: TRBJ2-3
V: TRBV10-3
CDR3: CAIQGQGADTQYF

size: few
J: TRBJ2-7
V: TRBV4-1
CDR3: CASSQEPGEQQYF

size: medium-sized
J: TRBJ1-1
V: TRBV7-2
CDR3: CASSSQQGLNTEAFF

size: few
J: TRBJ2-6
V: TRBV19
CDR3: CASYSGSGANVLTF

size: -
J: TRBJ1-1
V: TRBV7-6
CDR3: CASEALTGSPEAFF

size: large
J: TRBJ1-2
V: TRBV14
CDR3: CASSQITAYYGYTF

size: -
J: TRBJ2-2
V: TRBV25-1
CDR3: CASREYYRDGGELFF

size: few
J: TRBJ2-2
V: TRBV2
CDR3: CASRRDRSNTGELFF

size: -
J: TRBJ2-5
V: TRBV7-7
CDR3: CASSLGRGLFETQYF

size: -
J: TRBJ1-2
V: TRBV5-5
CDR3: CASSRKETVNYGYTF

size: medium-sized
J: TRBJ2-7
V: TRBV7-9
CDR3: CASSAGGGQGAREQYF

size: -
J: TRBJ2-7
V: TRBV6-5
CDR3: CASRDREYEQYF

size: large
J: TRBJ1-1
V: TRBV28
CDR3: CASRTTGEGDTEAFF

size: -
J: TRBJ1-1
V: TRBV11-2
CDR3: CASSLYRAATEAFF

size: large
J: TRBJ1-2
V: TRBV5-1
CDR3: CASSLDPGGNYGYTF

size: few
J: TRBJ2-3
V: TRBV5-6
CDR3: CASSFPRGGGADTQYF

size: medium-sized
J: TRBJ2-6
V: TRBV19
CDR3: CASSIGQGVSGANVLTF

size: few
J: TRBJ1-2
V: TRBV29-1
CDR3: CSVEDRNRGPNYGYTF

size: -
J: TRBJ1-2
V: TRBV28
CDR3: CASTADRARGYTF

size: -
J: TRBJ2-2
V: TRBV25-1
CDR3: CASRGQGAPGELFF

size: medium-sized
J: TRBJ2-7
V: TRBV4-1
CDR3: CASSQHRTGAEQYF

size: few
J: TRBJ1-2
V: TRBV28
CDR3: CASSPTNRVYGYTF

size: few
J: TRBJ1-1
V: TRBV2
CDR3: CASSEAGSLLGEAFF

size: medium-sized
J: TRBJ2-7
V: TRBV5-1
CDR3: CASSPLRGTGGAGQYF

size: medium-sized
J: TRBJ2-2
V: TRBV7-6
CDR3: CASSWTTRPNGELFF

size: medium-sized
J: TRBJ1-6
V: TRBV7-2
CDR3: CASSLGASPLHF

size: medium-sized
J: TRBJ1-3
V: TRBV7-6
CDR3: CASSLATTGRLDTIYF

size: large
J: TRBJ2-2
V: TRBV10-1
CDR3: CASRDRGNTGELFF

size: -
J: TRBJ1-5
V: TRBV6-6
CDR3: CASSYPGSGNQPQHF

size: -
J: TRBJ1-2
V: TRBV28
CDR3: CASSLGQYGYTF

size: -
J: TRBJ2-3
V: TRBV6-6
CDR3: CASSYNRGTDTQYF

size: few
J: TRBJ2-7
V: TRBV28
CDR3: CASRTPTDYEQYF

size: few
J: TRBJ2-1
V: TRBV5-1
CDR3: CASSVTQGPYNEQFF

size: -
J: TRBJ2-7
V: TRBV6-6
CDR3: CASLGNYEQYF